This T cell receptor (beta chain) originates from a study of PD-1 blockade in classical Hodgkin lymphoma. Profiled with immunoSEQ multiplex PCR; TCRdb holds only in-frame clones, not every one. The sample lists approximately 21,000 clones; about 64% were seen once. Following autologous stem cell transplantation, relapse occurred in every patient, and exposure to brentuximab vedotin varied. Complete response, partial response or progressive disease was each patient's best response. Study observations and caveats: Relapsed/refractory patients reportedly had the lowest baseline TCR diversity, below newly diagnosed patients, who were below healthy donors.

This clone was seen a handful of times. No antigen is known for it. The ends were cut back, 0 bases at V and 3 bases at J, with 14 bases in the middle. The CDR3 is 17 residues long. The specimen was peripheral blood mononuclear cells (PBMCs), collected at baseline. J is TRBJ2-2 and V is TRBV23-1, with no clear D. TRBV23-1 counts as an open reading frame of uncertain function. This sequence was found in a human donor with classical Hodgkin lymphoma. CDR3 nucleotide sequence: TGCGCCAGCAGTCAATCCCCAGACGGAGTGGACACCGGGGAGCTGTTTTTT. This sequence encodes CASSQSPDGVDTGELFF.